This T cell receptor (beta chain) was captured in a study of cytomegalovirus exposure and HLA in healthy donors. The germline V gene encodes CDR1 KGHSH and CDR2 LQKENI. CDR3 length: 18 residues. J lost 6 bases, V lost 5 bases, and 18 bases had no gene match. Data came from immunoSEQ multiplex PCR; TCRdb stores just in-frame clones and leaves some out. The table lists 350,000 or so clones, roughly 89% of them singletons. General study results and limits: One later analysis, an examination of the approximately 120 validation repertoires, found that first-cohort TCR clusters tended to co-occur in them.

This clone was recorded once. Its antigen is unknown. The rearrangement uses TRBV18 and TRBJ2-7, with TRBD2 identical over 11 bases. This TCR came from a young woman in good health and CMV-seronegative. Specimen: PBMCs. As DNA, the CDR3 is TGTGCCAGCTCATCTTCCCAAACTAGCGGGAGTTTGTTTAGCGAGCAGTACTTC. Amino acid sequence: CASSSSQTSGSLFSEQYF. The full variable domain, with the rest looked up from reference TRBV18 and TRBJ2-7, is NAGVMQNPRHLVRRRGQEARLRCSPMKGHSHVYWYRQLPEEGLKFMVYLQKENIIDESGMPKERFSAEFPKEGPSILRIQQVVRGDSAAYFCASSSSQTSGSLFSEQYFGPGTRLTVT.